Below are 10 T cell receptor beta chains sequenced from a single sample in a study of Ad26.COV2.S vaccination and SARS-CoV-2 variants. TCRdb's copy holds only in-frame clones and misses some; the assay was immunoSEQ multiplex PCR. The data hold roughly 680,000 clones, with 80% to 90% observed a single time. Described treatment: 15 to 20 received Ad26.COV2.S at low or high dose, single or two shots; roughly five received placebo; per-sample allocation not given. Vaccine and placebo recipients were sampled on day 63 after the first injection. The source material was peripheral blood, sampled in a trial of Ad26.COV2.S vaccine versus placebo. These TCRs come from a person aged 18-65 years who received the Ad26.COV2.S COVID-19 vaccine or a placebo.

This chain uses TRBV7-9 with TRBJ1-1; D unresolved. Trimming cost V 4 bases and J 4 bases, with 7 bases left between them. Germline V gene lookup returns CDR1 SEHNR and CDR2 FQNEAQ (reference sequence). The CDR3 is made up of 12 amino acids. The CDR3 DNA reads TGTGCCAGCAGCTCCTTGGTCACTGAAGCTTTCTTT. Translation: CASSSLVTEAFF.

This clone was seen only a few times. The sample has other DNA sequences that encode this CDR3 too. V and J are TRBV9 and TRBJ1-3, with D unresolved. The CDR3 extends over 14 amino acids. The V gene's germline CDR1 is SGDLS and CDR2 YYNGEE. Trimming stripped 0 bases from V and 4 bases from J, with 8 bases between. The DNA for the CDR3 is TGTGCCAGCAGCGTAGAGGGTTACGGAAACACCATATATTTT. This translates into CASSVEGYGNTIYF.

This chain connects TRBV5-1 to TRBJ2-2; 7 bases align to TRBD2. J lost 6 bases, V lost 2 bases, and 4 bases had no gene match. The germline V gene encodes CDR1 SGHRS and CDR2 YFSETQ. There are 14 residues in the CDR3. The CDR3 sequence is CASSFSGEAGELFF. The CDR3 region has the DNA TGCGCCAGCAGCTTCAGCGGGGAGGCCGGGGAGCTGTTTTTT.

CDR3 bases: TGTGCCAGCGCCCCCGACAGGAACATGTTGAGGGGCGGGGAGCTGTTTTTT. Amino acid sequence: CASAPDRNMLRGGELFF. The chain is built from TRBV5-6 and TRBJ2-2; a weak D match, TRBD1 (6 bases). In germline, CDR1 is SGHDT, CDR2 YYEEEE. The CDR3 runs to 17 residues. V gave up 7 bases and J gave up 7 bases, with 26 bases separating them.

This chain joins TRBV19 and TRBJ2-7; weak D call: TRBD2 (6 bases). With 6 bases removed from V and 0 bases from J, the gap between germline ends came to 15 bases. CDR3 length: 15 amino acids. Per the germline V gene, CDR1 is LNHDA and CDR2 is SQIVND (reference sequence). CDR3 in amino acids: CASSAGTGSSYEQYF. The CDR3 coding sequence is TGTGCCAGTAGCGCCGGGACTGGAAGCTCCTACGAGCAGTACTTC.

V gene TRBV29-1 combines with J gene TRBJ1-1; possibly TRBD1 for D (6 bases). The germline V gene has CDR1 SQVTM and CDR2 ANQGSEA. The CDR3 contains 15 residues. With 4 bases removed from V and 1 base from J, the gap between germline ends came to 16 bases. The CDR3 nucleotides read TGCAGCGTTGCTAGTCGTCTAGGGGGGAACACTGAAGCTTTCTTT. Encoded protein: CSVASRLGGNTEAFF.

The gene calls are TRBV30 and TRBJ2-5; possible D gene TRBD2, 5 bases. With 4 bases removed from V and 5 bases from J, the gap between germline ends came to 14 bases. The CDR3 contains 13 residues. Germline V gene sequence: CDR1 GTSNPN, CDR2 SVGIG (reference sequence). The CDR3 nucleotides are TGTGCCTGGACTCAAGATTGGGAGGAGACCCAGTACTTC. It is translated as CAWTQDWEETQYF.

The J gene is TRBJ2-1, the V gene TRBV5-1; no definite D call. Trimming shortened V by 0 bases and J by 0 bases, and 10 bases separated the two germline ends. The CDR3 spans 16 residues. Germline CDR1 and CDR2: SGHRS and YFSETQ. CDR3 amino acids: CASSLAGLSSYNEQFF. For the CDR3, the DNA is TGCGCCAGCAGCTTGGCTGGGCTTAGCTCCTACAATGAGCAGTTCTTC.

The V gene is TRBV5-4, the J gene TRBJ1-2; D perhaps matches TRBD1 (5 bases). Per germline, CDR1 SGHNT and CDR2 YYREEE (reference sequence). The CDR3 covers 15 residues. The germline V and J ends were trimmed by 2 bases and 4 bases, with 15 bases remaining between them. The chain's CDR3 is CASSFLDTGLYGYTF. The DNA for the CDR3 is TGTGCCAGCAGCTTTCTGGACACCGGACTCTATGGCTACACCTTC.

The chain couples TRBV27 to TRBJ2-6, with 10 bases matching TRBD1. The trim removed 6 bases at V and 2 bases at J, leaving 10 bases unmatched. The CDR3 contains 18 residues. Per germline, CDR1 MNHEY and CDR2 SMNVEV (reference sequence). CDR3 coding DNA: TGTGCCAGCAGCCACCGGGACAGGGGTCGACCTGGGGCCAACGTCCTGACTTTC. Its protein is CASSHRDRGRPGANVLTF. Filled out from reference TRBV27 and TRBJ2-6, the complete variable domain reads EAQVTQNPRYLITVTGKKLTVTCSQNMNHEYMSWYRQDPGLGLRQIYYSMNVEVTDKGDVPEGYKVSRKEKRNFPLILESPSPNQTSLYFCASSHRDRGRPGANVLTFGAGSRLTVL.